Below are 22 T cell receptor beta chains sequenced from a single sample in a study of breast tumors, draining lymph nodes, adjacent tissues. TCRdb called the multiplex PCR reads again in MiXCR, with one record for every CDR3 protein. The table shows about 180,000 distinct CDR3 sequences, with 33% occurring only once. Axillary draining lymph nodes of breast cancer patients supplied the node samples. Sequencing was carried out using axillary lymph node tissue. The receptors stem from a female donor with breast cancer. Some clones in this sample may be carry-over from other donors' samples.

The chain employs TRBV9 and TRBJ2-1; the match to TRBD1 covers 10 bases. With 4 bases clipped from V and 3 bases from J, the junction kept 13 bases outside the gene matches. Germline V CDR1 and CDR2: SGDLS, YYNGEE. The CDR3 spans 18 residues. The CDR3: CASSTRDRGNYGYNEQFF. CDR3 nucleotide sequence: TGTGCCAGCAGCACCCGGGACAGGGGCAACTATGGCTACAATGAGCAGTTCTTC.

The chain has TRBV6-2 or TRBV6-3 and TRBJ2-1, with D hard to call. Germline values: CDR1 MNHEY, CDR2 SVGEGT. The V end lost 4 bases, the J end lost 7 bases, and 8 bases lay between the germline ends. The CDR3 is 12 amino acids. The CDR3: CASSSITNEQFF. The DNA of the CDR3 is TGTGCCAGCAGTTCCATTACTAATGAGCAGTTCTTC.

There are many counts of this clonotype. The CDR3, as DNA: TGTGCCAGCAGCACCGGAGGGACTAGCGGGATACGCTATGAGCAGTTCTTC. This sequence encodes CASSTGGTSGIRYEQFF. The chain uses TRBV5-4 and TRBJ2-1, with 13 bases that match TRBD2. Germline-derived CDR1 and CDR2 are SGHNT and YYREEE (reference sequence). V gave up 4 bases and J gave up 8 bases; unmatched junction bases: 12. CDR3 length: 17 amino acids.

In this sample, this clonotype turned up many times. A much larger clone lies one base from this, so it may be a read error. This chain connects TRBV14 to TRBJ1-2; D ambiguous. Germline-derived CDR1 and CDR2 are SGHDN and FVKESK. The CDR3 has 15 residues. CDR3 DNA: TGTGCCAGCAGCCAAGTGGACTTCATGGGCTATGGCTCCACCTTC. Translation: CASSQVDFMGYGSTF. Using reference TRBV14 and TRBJ1-2 for the parts outside the CDR3, the full variable domain is EAGVTQFPSHSVIEKGQTVTLRCDPISGHDNLYWYRRVMGKEIKFLLHFVKESKQDESGMPNNRFLAERTGGTYSTLKVQPAELEDSGVYFCASSQVDFMGYGSTFGSGTRLTVV.

This clonotype has a count of ten or more. The V and J genes are TRBV19 and TRBJ2-1, with D maybe TRBD1 (6 bases). This CDR3 is built from 14 residues. V lost 5 bases to trimming and J lost 4 bases, with 12 bases between them. Per the germline V gene, CDR1 is LNHDA and CDR2 is SQIVND (reference sequence). CDR3 DNA: TGTGCCAGTAGTCTCCCAGGGGAATACAATGAGCAGTTCTTC. It yields the protein CASSLPGEYNEQFF. Variable domain in full (rest from reference TRBV19 and TRBJ2-1): DGGITQSPKYLFRKEGQNVTLSCEQNLNHDAMYWYRQDPGQGLRLIYYSQIVNDFQKGDIAEGYSVSREKKESFPLTVTSAQKNPTAFYLCASSLPGEYNEQFFGPGTRLTVL.

The table lists this clonotype with many counts. The chain has TRBV11-3 and TRBJ1-2; 7 bases fit TRBD1. The trim removed 1 base at V and 7 bases at J, leaving 9 bases unmatched. The germline CDR1 and CDR2 sequences are SGHNT and YENEEA. The CDR3 is 15 residues long. The DNA of the CDR3 is TGTGCCAGCAGCTTAGGCCTGGCAGGGGGAGGTGGCTACACCTTC. It is translated as CASSLGLAGGGGYTF.

This chain joins TRBV9 and TRBJ2-2, with D possibly matching TRBD1 (6 bases). Trimming left V 2 bases short and J 8 bases short, with 10 bases between. The CDR3 has 13 amino acids. The V gene's germline CDR1 is SGDLS and CDR2 YYNGEE. CDR3 loop: CASSVGGFGELFF. The CDR3 DNA reads TGTGCCAGCAGCGTTGGGGGCTTTGGGGAGCTGTTTTTT.

This clonotype was recorded at least ten times. CDR3 bases: TGTGCCTGGAGTGTTCAGGGGGCAGGTGGCTACACCTTC. Amino acids: CAWSVQGAGGYTF. The rearrangement links TRBV30 to TRBJ1-2, with 8 bases that match TRBD1. The CDR3 is made up of 13 amino acids. The V gene's germline CDR1 is GTSNPN and CDR2 SVGIG (reference sequence). V was clipped by 0 bases and J by 7 bases; unmatched bases: 4.

Comments on this clonotype: This sequence may be a read error, since a much larger clone differs from it by one base. The chain recombines TRBV7-3 with TRBJ2-5; 12 bases fit TRBD2. From germline, CDR1 is SGHTA and CDR2 FQGTGA. This CDR3 has 15 residues. CDR3 nucleotides: TGTGCCAGCAGCTGGACTAGCGGGATCCAAGAGACCCAGCACTTC. Its protein product is CASSWTSGIQETQHF.

The chain carries TRBV13 and TRBJ2-3, with TRBD1 matching 7 bases. The J segment lost 2 bases and the V segment lost 6 bases, leaving 11 bases of the junction unmatched. The CDR3 consists of 16 residues. Germline CDR1 reads PRHDT; CDR2 reads FYEKMQ (reference sequence). The CDR3 nucleotides read TGTGCCAGCAGACCACCGGGACAGCTATACACAGATACGCAGTATTTT. It encodes CASRPPGQLYTDTQYF.

This clonotype came up many times. This chain connects TRBV5-1 to TRBJ2-7; TRBD1 aligns across 7 bases. The CDR3 spans 12 residues. Germline V gene data show CDR1 as SGHRS and CDR2 as YFSETQ. Unmatched junction bases numbered 4, after V lost 4 bases and J lost 6 bases. CDR3 DNA sequence: TGCGCCAGCAGCCAGACAGGGAGCGAGCAGTACTTC. Protein product: CASSQTGSEQYF.

The sample holds many counts of this clonotype. The chain is built from TRBV9 and TRBJ1-3, with TRBD1 as a possible D gene (6 bases). The CDR3 is made up of 15 amino acids. V gave up 4 bases and J gave up 4 bases, with 15 bases separating them. The germline V gene encodes CDR1 SGDLS and CDR2 YYNGEE. CDR3 loop: CASSNAVGGGNTIYF. CDR3 bases: TGTGCCAGCAGCAATGCCGTGGGGGGCGGAAACACCATATATTTT.

Concerning this clonotype itself: A read error may explain this, as a much larger clone is one base away. The rearrangement links TRBV5-8 to TRBJ2-5, with D uncertain. The CDR3 consists of 15 residues. Germline assignment: CDR1 SGHTS and CDR2 YDEGEE. With 1 base removed from V and 0 bases from J, the gap between germline ends came to 10 bases. The CDR3 DNA reads TGTGCCAGCAGCTTGATTGACTCGAACCAAGAGACCCAGTACTTC. It is translated as CASSLIDSNQETQYF.

As for this clonotype: One base away lies a much larger clone, so this may be a sequencing read error. The chain links TRBV5-5 to TRBJ2-5, with TRBD2 matching over 12 bases. The CDR3 consists of 16 residues. Germline V gene data show CDR1 as SGHKS and CDR2 as YYEKEE (reference sequence). For the CDR3, the DNA is TGTGGCAGCAGCCGATCGACTAGCGGGAGTACCGAGACCCAGTACTTC. Amino acids: CGSSRSTSGSTETQYF.

This chain links TRBV20-1 with TRBJ1-1; D unresolved. Germline V CDR1 and CDR2: DFQATT, SNEGSKA (reference sequence). The ends were cut back, 3 bases at V and 0 bases at J, with 8 bases in the middle. The CDR3 is 13 amino acids. In DNA form, the CDR3 reads TGCAGTGCTAGCCCGGGGATGAACACTGAAGCTTTCTTT. It is translated as CSASPGMNTEAFF.

This clonotype was counted at least ten times. At one boundary the junction diverges from the germline segment, which might be a read error. The CDR3, as DNA: TGTGCCAGCAGTTCCTATACCGGGACAGCCAAGGACTTC. It yields the protein CASSSYTGTAKDF. The rearrangement joins TRBV6-2 or TRBV6-3 to TRBJ2-5; TRBD1 aligns across 7 bases. CDR3 length: 13 residues. Germline CDR1 MNHEY, CDR2 SVGEGT.

V usage is TRBV3-1 and J usage is TRBJ2-5; the D is unclear. With 8 bases removed from V and 3 bases from J, the gap between germline ends came to 10 bases. CDR1 and CDR2 (germline): LGHDT, YNNKEL (reference sequence). The CDR3 sequence is 12 residues long. CDR3 sequence: CASSRLEETQYF. CDR3 nucleotides: TGTGCCAGCTCTAGACTGGAAGAGACCCAGTACTTC.

Within the sample, this clonotype is medium-sized. The rearrangement links TRBV20-1 to TRBJ2-3; no reliable D call. This CDR3 has 12 residues. Germline V lookup: CDR1 DFQATT, CDR2 SNEGSKA (reference sequence). Trimming removed 5 bases from V and 2 bases from J, with 8 bases in between. Here the CDR3 reads CSAPRDTDTQYF. For the CDR3, the DNA is TGCAGTGCTCCCCGCGACACAGATACGCAGTATTTT.

A note on this clonotype: The CDR3 carries no conserved terminal phenylalanine or tryptophan, so it likely arises from a read error. The chain recombines TRBV20-1 with TRBJ1-2, with 9 bases lining up with TRBD1. Germline CDR1 DFQATT, CDR2 SNEGSKA (reference sequence). The CDR3 runs to 12 residues. V was pared by 0 bases and J by 10 bases, with 3 bases of the junction left unmatched. CDR3 protein: CSARERDRAYTL. The DNA of the CDR3 is TGCAGTGCTAGAGAACGGGACAGGGCCTACACCTTG.

With regard to this clonotype: An end of the junction does not agree with germline; a read error may underlie this. The chain uses TRBV6-2 or TRBV6-3 and TRBJ2-7, with D perhaps matching TRBD2 (5 bases). Germline V gene sequence: CDR1 MNHEY, CDR2 SVGEGT. The CDR3 consists of 12 residues. The CDR3 region is CASSYSGNEQHF. CDR3 nucleotides: TGTGCCAGCAGTTATTCCGGGAACGAGCAGCACTTC.

Concerning this clonotype: One junction end does not reproduce the germline sequence, and a read error may be involved. The V call is TRBV5-6, the J call TRBJ1-2; D might be TRBD1 (5 bases). The germline gives CDR1 SGHDT, CDR2 YYEEEE. This CDR3 spans 14 amino acids. The CDR3, as DNA: TGTGCCAGCGGCTTTTGGGCAGGGAACTGTGGCTACACCTTC. Amino acid sequence: CASGFWAGNCGYTF.

There are many counts of this clonotype. The V gene is TRBV29-1, the J gene TRBJ1-3, with 8 bases identical to TRBD1. Germline CDR1 reads SQVTM; CDR2 reads ANQGSEA. This CDR3 has 17 residues. V was pared by 4 bases and J by 7 bases, with 18 bases of the junction left unmatched. The DNA of the CDR3 is TGCAGCGTTGTGTCGGTTGATCAGGGGGCATCCTCCAACACCATATATTTT. The encoded protein is CSVVSVDQGASSNTIYF.